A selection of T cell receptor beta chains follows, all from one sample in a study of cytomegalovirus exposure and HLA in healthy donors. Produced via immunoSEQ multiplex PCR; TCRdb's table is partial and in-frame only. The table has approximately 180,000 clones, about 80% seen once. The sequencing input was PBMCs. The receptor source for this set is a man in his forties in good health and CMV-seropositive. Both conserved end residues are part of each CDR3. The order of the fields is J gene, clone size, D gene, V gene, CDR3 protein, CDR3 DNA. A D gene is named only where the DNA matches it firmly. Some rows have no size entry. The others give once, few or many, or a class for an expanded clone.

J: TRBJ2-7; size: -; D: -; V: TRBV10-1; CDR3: CANGVMAGGTYEQYF; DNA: TGCGCCAACGGGGTTATGGCAGGGGGGACCTACGAGCAGTACTTC
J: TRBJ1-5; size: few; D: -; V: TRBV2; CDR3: CASSEARRGINQPQHF; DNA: TGTGCCAGCAGTGAAGCGCGTCGGGGGATAAATCAGCCCCAGCATTTT
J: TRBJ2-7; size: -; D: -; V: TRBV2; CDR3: CATRQEIEGEQYF; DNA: TGTGCCACCCGTCAGGAAATCGAGGGCGAGCAGTACTTC
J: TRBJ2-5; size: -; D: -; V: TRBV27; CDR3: CASRRTRKETQYF; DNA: TGTGCCAGCAGGAGAACTCGCAAAGAGACCCAGTACTTC
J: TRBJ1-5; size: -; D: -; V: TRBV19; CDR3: CASREYRASRPNQPQHF; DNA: TGTGCCAGTCGCGAATACAGGGCCTCCAGACCCAATCAGCCCCAGCATTTT
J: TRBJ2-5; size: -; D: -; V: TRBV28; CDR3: CASSSSFQETQYF; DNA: TGTGCCAGCAGTTCTTCCTTCCAAGAGACCCAGTACTTC
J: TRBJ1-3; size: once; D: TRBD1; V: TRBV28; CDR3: CASSLRDRRNTIYF; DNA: TGTGCCAGCAGTCTCCGGGACAGAAGAAACACCATATATTTT
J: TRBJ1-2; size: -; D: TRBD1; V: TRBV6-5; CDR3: CASRLDRGQDGYTF; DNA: TGTGCCAGCAGGCTTGACAGGGGGCAGGATGGCTACACCTTC
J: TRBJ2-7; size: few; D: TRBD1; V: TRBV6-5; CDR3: CASTSGQGVPYEQYF; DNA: TGTGCCAGCACTTCCGGGCAGGGGGTTCCCTACGAGCAGTACTTC
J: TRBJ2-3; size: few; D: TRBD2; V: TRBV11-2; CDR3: CASRPGLANTDTQYF; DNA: TGTGCCAGCCGCCCGGGACTAGCTAACACAGATACGCAGTATTTT
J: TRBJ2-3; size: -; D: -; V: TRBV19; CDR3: CASSPRFGVSVDTQYF; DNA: TGTGCCAGTAGCCCAAGGTTTGGAGTCTCGGTAGATACGCAGTATTTT
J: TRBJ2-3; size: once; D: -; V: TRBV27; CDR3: CASSFSGRTDTQYF; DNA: TGTGCCAGCAGTTTTTCAGGGAGGACAGATACGCAGTATTTT
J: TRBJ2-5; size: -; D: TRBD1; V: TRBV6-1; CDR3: CASKGQGRETQYF; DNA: TGTGCCAGCAAGGGACAGGGGCGGGAGACCCAGTACTTC
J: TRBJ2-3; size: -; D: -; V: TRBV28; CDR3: CASSFRGRGTTDTQYF; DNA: TGTGCCAGCAGTTTCCGGGGCAGGGGAACCACAGATACGCAGTATTTT
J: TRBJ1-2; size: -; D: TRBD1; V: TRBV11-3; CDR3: CASSPQWAGGGGYTF; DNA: TGTGCCAGCAGCCCACAGTGGGCAGGGGGCGGAGGCTACACCTTC
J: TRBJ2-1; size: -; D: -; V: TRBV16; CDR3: CASSHSPGSSYNEQFF; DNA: TGTGCCAGCAGCCATTCCCCCGGGAGCTCCTACAATGAGCAGTTCTTC
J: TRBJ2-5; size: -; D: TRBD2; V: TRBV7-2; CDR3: CASSPPGTSGSWKTQYF; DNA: TGTGCCAGCAGCCCGCCCGGGACTAGCGGGAGTTGGAAGACCCAGTACTTC
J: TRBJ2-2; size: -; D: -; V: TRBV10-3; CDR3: CAIPLTGATGELFF; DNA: TGTGCCATCCCCCTGACAGGAGCCACCGGGGAGCTGTTTTTT
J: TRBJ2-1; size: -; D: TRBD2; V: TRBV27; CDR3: CASSLAASGGYNEQFF; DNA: TGTGCCAGCAGTTTAGCGGCTAGCGGGGGTTACAATGAGCAGTTCTTC
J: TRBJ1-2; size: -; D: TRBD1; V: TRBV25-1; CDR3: CASSAQGAYGYTF; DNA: TGTGCCAGCAGTGCTCAGGGGGCTTATGGCTACACCTTC
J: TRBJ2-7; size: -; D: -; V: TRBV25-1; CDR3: CASSKPSAYEQYF; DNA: TGTGCCAGCAGTAAACCTTCGGCCTACGAGCAGTACTTC
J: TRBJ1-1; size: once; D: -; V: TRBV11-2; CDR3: CASSGLSEAFF; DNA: TGTGCCAGCTCCGGGTTATCTGAAGCTTTCTTT
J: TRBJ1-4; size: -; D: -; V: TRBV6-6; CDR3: CASSYSRQSEKLFF; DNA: TGTGCCAGCAGTTACTCGAGACAGTCAGAAAAACTGTTTTTT
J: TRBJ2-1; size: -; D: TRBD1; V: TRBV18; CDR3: CASSPQTGATGEQFF; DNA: TGTGCCAGCTCACCCCAGACAGGGGCTACCGGGGAGCAGTTCTTC
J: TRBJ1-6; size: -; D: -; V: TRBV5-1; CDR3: CASSLGGQGGSPLHF; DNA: TGCGCCAGCAGCTTGGGAGGTCAGGGTGGTTCACCCCTCCACTTT
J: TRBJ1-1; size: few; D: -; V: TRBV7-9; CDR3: CASSARQLNTEAFF; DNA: TGTGCCAGCAGCGCGAGGCAGCTGAACACTGAAGCTTTCTTT
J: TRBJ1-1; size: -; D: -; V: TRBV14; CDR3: CASSQDLDAEAFF; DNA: TGTGCCAGCAGCCAAGATCTAGACGCTGAAGCTTTCTTT
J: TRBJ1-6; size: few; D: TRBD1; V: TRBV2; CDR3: CASRTGEGSPLHF; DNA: TGTGCCAGCCGGACAGGGGAAGGTTCACCCCTCCACTTT
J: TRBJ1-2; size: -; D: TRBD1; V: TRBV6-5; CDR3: CASSYQGQGAGGYTF; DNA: TGTGCCAGCAGTTACCAGGGACAGGGGGCCGGTGGCTACACCTTC
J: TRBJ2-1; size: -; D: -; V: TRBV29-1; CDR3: CSASGTLNNEQFF; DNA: TGCAGCGCAAGCGGGACACTTAACAATGAGCAGTTCTTC
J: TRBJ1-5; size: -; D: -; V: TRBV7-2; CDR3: CASRGDSYSNQPQHF; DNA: TGTGCCAGCCGCGGGGACTCCTATAGCAATCAGCCCCAGCATTTT
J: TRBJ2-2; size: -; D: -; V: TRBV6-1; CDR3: CASSEEAGTGELFF; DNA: TGTGCCAGCAGTGAAGAGGCGGGCACCGGGGAGCTGTTTTTT
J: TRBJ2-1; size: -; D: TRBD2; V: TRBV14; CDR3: CASSIAGGPYNEQFF; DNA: TGTGCCAGCAGCATAGCGGGAGGCCCCTACAATGAGCAGTTCTTC
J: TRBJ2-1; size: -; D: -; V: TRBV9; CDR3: CASSARTGNEQFF; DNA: TGTGCCAGCAGCGCACGTACGGGGAATGAGCAGTTCTTC
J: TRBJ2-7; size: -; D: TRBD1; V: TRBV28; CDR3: CASTAGTASYEQYF; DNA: TGTGCCAGCACTGCCGGGACAGCGTCCTACGAGCAGTACTTC
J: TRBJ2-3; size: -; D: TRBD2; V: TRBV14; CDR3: CASSLNRGVADTQYF; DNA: TGTGCCAGCAGCCTAAACCGGGGGGTCGCGGATACGCAGTATTTT
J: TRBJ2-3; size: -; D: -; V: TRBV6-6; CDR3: CASSYSDNTDTQYF; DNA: TGTGCCAGCAGTTACTCGGACAACACAGATACGCAGTATTTT
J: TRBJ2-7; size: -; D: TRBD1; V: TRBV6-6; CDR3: CASSLQGASYEQYF; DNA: TGTGCCAGCAGCCTCCAGGGGGCCTCCTACGAGCAGTACTTC
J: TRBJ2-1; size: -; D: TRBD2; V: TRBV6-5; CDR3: CASSYSALAGVHEQFF; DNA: TGTGCCAGCAGTTACTCGGCCCTAGCGGGAGTCCACGAGCAGTTCTTC
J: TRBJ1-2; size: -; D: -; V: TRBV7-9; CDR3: CASSLWGRRENGYTF; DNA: TGTGCCAGCAGCTTATGGGGTAGGCGGGAGAATGGCTACACCTTC
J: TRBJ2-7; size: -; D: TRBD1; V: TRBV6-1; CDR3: CATLGQGPEQYF; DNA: TGTGCCACCCTAGGACAGGGACCCGAGCAGTACTTC
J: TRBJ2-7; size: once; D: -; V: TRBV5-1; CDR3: CASSGGHGYEQYF; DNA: TGCGCCAGCAGCGGGGGACACGGCTACGAGCAGTACTTC
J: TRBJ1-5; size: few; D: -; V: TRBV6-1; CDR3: CASQVLRNQPQHF; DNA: TGTGCCAGCCAGGTTCTTAGGAACCAGCCCCAGCATTTT
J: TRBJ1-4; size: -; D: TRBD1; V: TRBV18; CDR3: CASSRDRGDEKLFF; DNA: TGTGCCAGCTCACGGGACAGGGGAGACGAAAAACTGTTTTTT
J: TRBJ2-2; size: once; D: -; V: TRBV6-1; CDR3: CASSELLGDPEELFF; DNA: TGTGCCAGCAGTGAACTGTTGGGAGACCCGGAGGAGCTGTTTTTT
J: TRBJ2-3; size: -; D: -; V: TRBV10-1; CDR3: CASSHRQRSTDTQYF; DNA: TGCGCCAGCAGCCATCGACAGAGAAGCACAGATACGCAGTATTTT
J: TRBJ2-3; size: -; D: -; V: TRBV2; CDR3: CASRRVDTQYF; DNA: TGTGCCAGCAGGAGGGTAGATACGCAGTATTTT
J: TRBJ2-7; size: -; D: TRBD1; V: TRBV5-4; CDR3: CASSSGQATYEQYF; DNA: TGTGCCAGCAGCTCAGGACAGGCTACATACGAGCAGTACTTC
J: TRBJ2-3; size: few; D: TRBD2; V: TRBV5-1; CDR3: CASSPDGTSLNTQYF; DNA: TGCGCCAGCAGCCCCGACGGGACTAGCTTAAATACGCAGTATTTT
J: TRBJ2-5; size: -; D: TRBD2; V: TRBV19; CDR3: CASSMGGGPQETQYF; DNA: TGTGCCAGTAGTATGGGGGGAGGGCCTCAAGAGACCCAGTACTTC
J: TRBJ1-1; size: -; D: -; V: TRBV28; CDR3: CASSSGGSDTEAFF; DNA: TGTGCCAGCAGTTCTGGGGGGTCTGACACTGAAGCTTTCTTT
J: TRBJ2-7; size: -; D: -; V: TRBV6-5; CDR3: CASSLRGAYEQYF; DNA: TGTGCCAGCAGTCTCAGGGGGGCCTACGAGCAGTACTTC
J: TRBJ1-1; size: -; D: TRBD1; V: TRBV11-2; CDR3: CASSLSVAGGNTEAFF; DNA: TGTGCCAGCAGCTTATCAGTTGCAGGGGGGAACACTGAAGCTTTCTTT
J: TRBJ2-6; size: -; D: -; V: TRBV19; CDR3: CASSIDGTGTGANVLTF; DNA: TGTGCCAGTAGTATAGACGGAACAGGGACTGGGGCCAACGTCCTGACTTTC
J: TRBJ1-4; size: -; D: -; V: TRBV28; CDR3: CASSFQGWNEKLFF; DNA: TGTGCCAGCAGTTTTCAGGGGTGGAATGAAAAACTGTTTTTT
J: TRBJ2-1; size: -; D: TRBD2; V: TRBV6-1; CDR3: CASSEGGSLPSYNEQFF; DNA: TGTGCCAGCAGTGAAGGCGGGAGTCTCCCCAGCTACAATGAGCAGTTCTTC